Each of the 28 T cell receptor beta chains below was sequenced from the same sample in a study of identical twins. TCRdb re-derived calls from the 5' RACE reads in MiXCR, one entry per CDR3 protein. The table shows 500,000 to 650,000 distinct CDR3 sequences, with 7% to 7.5% occurring only once. The sample was also reused in another study, on yellow fever vaccine responses in identical twins.

Sequencing was performed on PBMCs. The receptors were sampled from a woman aged 18-35 years in good health.

CDR3 protein: CAISEGLRYEQYV. CDR3 DNA sequence: TGTGCCATCAGTGAGGGGCTCCGATACGAGCAGTACGTC. The chain couples TRBV10-3 to TRBJ2-7; D is unclear. The germline V gene has CDR1 ENHRY and CDR2 SYGVKD. V lost 2 bases to trimming and J lost 4 bases, with 9 bases between them. The CDR3 spans 13 residues.

This clonotype was counted between two and nine times. This sequence joins TRBV12-3 or TRBV12-4 and TRBJ2-7, with 11 bases aligning to TRBD2. The junction had 8 bases not matched to a gene; V was cut back by 6 bases and J by 7 bases. The CDR3 contains 14 residues. The CDR3 region has the DNA TGTGCCAGCAGCAATAGCGGGGGGGGGCGGGAGCAGTACGTC. It is translated as CASSNSGGGREQYV.

At least ten counts were recorded for this clonotype. V gene TRBV12-3 or TRBV12-4 combines with J gene TRBJ2-3, with D maybe TRBD2 (5 bases). The CDR3 spans 15 residues. V lost 3 bases and J 0 bases, leaving 10 bases between the germline ends. The CDR3 nucleotides are TGTGCCAGCAGTTTCGGACTCTCTAGCACAGATACGCAGTATTTT. Amino acid sequence: CASSFGLSSTDTQYF.

In this sample, this clonotype turned up a few times. This sequence joins TRBV20-1 and TRBJ1-4; no definite D call. The CDR3 totals 11 residues. CDR1 is DFQATT and CDR2 is SNEGSKA in the germline V gene (reference sequence). The ends were cut back, 5 bases at V and 8 bases at J, with 9 bases in the middle. As DNA, the CDR3 is TGCAGTGCTCCGAAGGGAGAAAAACTGTTTTTT. Translating gives CSAPKGEKLFF.

The table lists this clonotype with many counts. This chain joins TRBV12-3 or TRBV12-4 and TRBJ2-2; 8 nucleotides match TRBD2. CDR3 length: 15 amino acids. Trimming at V came to 5 bases and at J to 8 bases, leaving 10 bases not matched to a gene. The CDR3 DNA reads as TGTGCCAGCAGTCCCTGGTCGGGGGGGCGTGGGGAGCTGTTTTTT. Amino acid sequence: CASSPWSGGRGELFF.

In this sample, this clonotype turned up a few times. The chain carries TRBV6-1 and TRBJ1-5, with D unclear. CDR1 and CDR2 (germline): MNHNS, SASEGT. The CDR3 extends over 13 amino acids. The germline V and J ends were trimmed by 7 bases and 6 bases, with 13 bases remaining between them. CDR3 amino acids: CASKGGSGQPQHF. The CDR3 DNA is TGTGCCAGCAAAGGTGGCTCGGGTCAGCCCCAGCATTTT.

The V gene is TRBV28, the J gene TRBJ2-3, with a tentative D call TRBD1 (6 bases). V gave up 6 bases and J gave up 5 bases, with 15 bases separating them. This CDR3 has 14 residues. Germline-derived CDR1 and CDR2 are MDHEN and SYDVKM. CDR3 DNA: TGTGCCAGCAGGCCACAGGGTATGGGAGATACGCAGTATTTT. As protein: CASRPQGMGDTQYF.

This clonotype appeared many times. For the CDR3, the DNA is TGTGCCAGCAGTGGTCAGGTCAGCGGGTACGAGCAGTACGTC. Translating gives CASSGQVSGYEQYV. V gene TRBV2 combines with J gene TRBJ2-7; maybe TRBD2 (6 bases). The V and J ends lost 4 bases and 4 bases respectively, with 14 bases between them. CDR1 is SNHLY, CDR2 FYNNEI, per germline. This CDR3 region has 14 residues.

This clonotype was counted many times. The chain uses TRBV14 and TRBJ2-7; 10 nucleotides match TRBD2. The CDR3 spans 16 residues. Germline CDR1 and CDR2: SGHDN and FVKESK. Trimming removed 0 bases from V and 7 bases from J; junction bases left unmatched: 9. For the CDR3, the DNA is TGTGCCAGCAGCCAAGATCACCCTACTAGCGGGGATGAGCAGTACTTC. This translates into CASSQDHPTSGDEQYF.

This clonotype has just a few counts. This chain connects TRBV4-1 to TRBJ2-5; possibly TRBD1 or TRBD2 for D (5 bases each). The CDR3 is made up of 15 amino acids. Germline V lookup: CDR1 MGHRA, CDR2 YSYEKL. Trimming removed 1 base at V and 5 bases at J, with 14 bases between. The CDR3 coding sequence is TGCGCCAGCAGCCAAGTTCTAGGGGAGCGGGAGACCCAGTACTTC. It specifies CASSQVLGERETQYF.

This clonotype came up many times. This chain joins TRBV7-2 and TRBJ1-2, with D perhaps matching TRBD1 (6 bases). The V gene's germline CDR1 is SGHTA and CDR2 FQGNSA. The CDR3 is made up of 14 amino acids. V was trimmed by 1 base and J by 3 bases, leaving 9 bases between them. This CDR3 reads CASSLDRAYYGYTF. CDR3 nucleotide sequence: TGTGCCAGCAGCTTAGACAGGGCCTACTATGGCTACACCTTC.

The chain uses TRBV6-1 and TRBJ2-2; D not resolved. V was clipped by 7 bases and J by 7 bases, with 19 bases between them. CDR3 length: 15 amino acids. The germline V gene has CDR1 MNHNS and CDR2 SASEGT. CDR3 amino acids: CASNPIGGRVGELFF. For the CDR3, the DNA is TGTGCCAGCAACCCGATAGGTGGAAGGGTCGGGGAGCTGTTTTTT.

This clonotype occurred once. The V call is TRBV5-6, the J call TRBJ2-5; 8 nucleotides match TRBD2. V dropped 1 base and J dropped 2; count of bases not matched to a gene: 4. In germline, CDR1 is SGHDT, CDR2 YYEEEE. The length of the CDR3 is 15 residues. The DNA for the CDR3 is TGTGCCAGCAGCTTGACTAGCGGAACACAAGAGACCCAGTACTTC. Translated, it gives CASSLTSGTQETQYF. The full variable domain, its missing parts supplied by reference TRBV5-6 and TRBJ2-5, is DAGVTQSPTHLIKTRGQQVTLRCSPKSGHDTVSWYQQALGQGPQFIFQYYEEEERQRGNFPDRFSGHQFPNYSSELNVNALLLGDSALYLCASSLTSGTQETQYFGPGTRLLVL.

The table lists this clonotype with many counts. V is TRBV25-1 and J is TRBJ2-1, with 12 bases identical to TRBD2. This CDR3 has 18 residues. Germline CDR1 and CDR2: MGHDK and SYGVNS. V dropped 2 bases and J dropped 6; count of bases not matched to a gene: 11. The CDR3 sequence: CASSEAASGRAITNEQFF. As DNA, the CDR3 is TGTGCCAGCAGTGAAGCGGCTAGCGGGAGGGCCATAACCAATGAGCAGTTCTTC.

The CDR3 region is CASARTAQTPEAFF. For the CDR3, the DNA is TGCGCCAGCGCCAGGACAGCCCAAACACCTGAAGCTTTCTTT. The V gene is TRBV5-1, the J gene TRBJ1-1; D might be TRBD1 (6 bases). CDR3 length equals 14 residues. Germline CDR1 reads SGHRS; CDR2 reads YFSETQ. V lost 7 bases and J 6 bases, leaving 19 bases between the germline ends. The full variable domain, in which reference TRBV5-1 and TRBJ1-1 provide the parts outside the CDR3, is KAGVTQTPRYLIKTRGQQVTLSCSPISGHRSVSWYQQTPGQGLQFLFEYFSETQRNKGNFPGRFSGRQFSNSRSEMNVSTLELGDSALYLCASARTAQTPEAFFGQGTRLTVV.

The chain couples TRBV12-3 or TRBV12-4 to TRBJ2-2; D uncertain. The V gene lost 5 bases and the J gene lost 8 bases, with 9 bases spanning the gap. The CDR3 is 12 residues long. The CDR3 sequence is CASSALVGELFF. The CDR3 nucleotides are TGTGCCAGCAGTGCACTGGTTGGGGAGCTGTTTTTT.

Many counts were recorded for this clonotype. This chain links TRBV6-1 with TRBJ1-2; D call uncertain. Germline loops: CDR1 MNHNS, CDR2 SASEGT. This CDR3 comprises 11 residues. Trimming cost V 9 bases and J 2 bases, with 7 bases left between them. This CDR3 is CARHLNYGYTF. Written as DNA, the CDR3 is TGTGCCAGACACCTCAACTATGGCTACACCTTC.

There are many counts of this clonotype. The chain links TRBV12-3 or TRBV12-4 to TRBJ2-1; D is undetermined. CDR3 size: 14 residues. V was clipped by 4 bases and J by 16 bases, with 23 bases between them. CDR3 nucleotide sequence: TGTGCCAGCAGTTCCGTACCCGCCCAACCCCGGATCTTCTTC. Translated, it gives CASSSVPAQPRIFF.

This clonotype was picked up many times. This chain connects TRBV20-1 to TRBJ1-6; TRBD1 is a possible D gene (6 bases). Germline V gene sequence: CDR1 DFQATT, CDR2 SNEGSKA (reference sequence). The V end was cut by 3 bases, the J end by 4 bases, with 13 bases between. There are 15 residues in the CDR3. The CDR3 DNA is TGCAGTGCTAGCCGGAAACAGGGTTATAATTCACCCCTCCACTTT. Translation: CSASRKQGYNSPLHF.

This clonotype was observed a handful of times. The J gene is TRBJ2-7, the V gene TRBV18, with D uncertain. The CDR3 extends over 18 amino acids. Trimming took 3 bases from V and 0 from J, leaving 21 bases between them. Germline V gene lookup returns CDR1 KGHSH and CDR2 LQKENI. The CDR3 loop is CASSPRLSSTFSSYEQYV. Here the CDR3 DNA reads TGTGCCAGCTCACCGCGTCTCAGCTCAACTTTTTCCTCCTACGAGCAGTACGTC.

This clonotype has more than one count but fewer than ten. The rearrangement links TRBV9 to TRBJ2-1; 12 bases match TRBD1. V was pared by 0 bases and J by 6 bases, with 4 bases of the junction left unmatched. Germline V gives CDR1 SGDLS, CDR2 YYNGEE. The CDR3 extends over 16 amino acids. DNA for the CDR3: TGTGCCAGCAGCGTAGGACAGGGACAGGGGGCCAATGAGCAGTTCTTC. This encodes CASSVGQGQGANEQFF.

This clonotype was seen a few times. The chain links TRBV5-5 to TRBJ1-3; D not resolved. CDR3 length: 12 residues. With 3 bases removed from V and 4 bases from J, the gap between germline ends came to 5 bases. Germline loops: CDR1 SGHKS, CDR2 YYEKEE (reference sequence). The CDR3 DNA follows: TGTGCCAGCAGCTGGGAGGGAAACACCATATATTTT. Amino acids: CASSWEGNTIYF.

This clonotype was found a few times. This rearrangement joins TRBV12-3 or TRBV12-4 to TRBJ1-1; 10 bases map to TRBD1. CDR3 length equals 16 residues. J gave up 4 bases and V 6 bases, and 11 bases lay outside the gene matches. CDR3 sequence reads: CASSIRRTGGRTEAFF. The CDR3 DNA reads TGTGCCAGCAGCATCCGGAGGACAGGGGGTCGCACTGAAGCTTTCTTT.

This clonotype was picked up many times. The rearrangement uses TRBV6-1 and TRBJ2-7, with TRBD1 as a possible D gene (5 bases). Germline assignment: CDR1 MNHNS and CDR2 SASEGT. The CDR3 is made up of 16 amino acids. V shed 2 bases and J shed 3 bases, with 17 bases lying between them. This chain's CDR3 is CASSEFHTDSYYEQYF. DNA for the CDR3: TGTGCCAGCAGTGAATTTCATACCGACAGCTACTACGAGCAGTACTTC.

The chain combines TRBV2 with TRBJ2-7, with a possible D match to TRBD2 (6 bases). V was trimmed by 0 bases and J by 0 bases, leaving 18 bases between them. Germline V gives CDR1 SNHLY, CDR2 FYNNEI. The CDR3 length is 18 residues. CDR3 region: CASSEAGGDHISSYEQYV. The CDR3 nucleotides read TGTGCCAGCAGTGAAGCTGGCGGGGACCACATAAGCTCCTACGAGCAGTACGTC.

The gene calls are TRBV2 and TRBJ2-3; 7 nucleotides align to TRBD1. Germline V CDR1 and CDR2: SNHLY, FYNNEI. This CDR3 region has 16 residues. The V segment lost 0 bases and the J segment 2 bases; nucleotides outside the gene matches: 5. CDR3: CASSEARDSDTDTQYF. CDR3 nucleotides: TGTGCCAGCAGTGAAGCCAGGGACAGTGACACAGATACGCAGTATTTT.

At least ten counts were recorded for this clonotype. The CDR3 is CAISSGQNLMNTEAFF. CDR3 nucleotides: TGTGCCATCAGCTCGGGACAGAATTTAATGAACACTGAAGCTTTCTTT. The chain joins TRBV10-3 to TRBJ1-1; TRBD1 matches at 7 bases. The germline CDR1 and CDR2 sequences are ENHRY and SYGVKD. The J segment lost 0 bases and the V segment lost 6 bases, leaving 10 bases of the junction unmatched. The CDR3 spans 16 residues.

The V gene is TRBV7-2, the J gene TRBJ2-7; D is perhaps TRBD1 (6 bases). CDR3 length equals 12 residues. Germline CDR1 reads SGHTA; CDR2 reads FQGNSA. In DNA, the CDR3 is TGTGCCAGCAGCAACAACAGGGCCCCTCTGGACGTC. Translated: CASSNNRAPLDV.